Presented here are 18 T cell receptor beta chains from one specimen sequenced in a study of response to subunit inactivated influenza vaccine. TCRdb ran MiXCR on the RT-PCR reads and lists one entry per CDR3 protein. The sample records around 760,000 distinct CDR3 sequences, roughly 13% being singletons. Sequencing was performed on PBMCs from blood, taken 14 to 15 days before vaccination. These receptors were taken from a middle-aged man who received an inactivated influenza vaccine.

In this sample, this clonotype turned up a few times. The rearrangement links TRBV20-1 to TRBJ2-7; D gene uncertain. The germline CDR1 and CDR2 sequences are DFQATT and SNEGSKA (reference sequence). The CDR3 runs to 14 residues. Trimming took 3 bases from V and 1 from J, leaving 13 bases between them. The CDR3 bases are TGCAGTGCTAGCTTCCCGGGTAGGTCCTACGAGCAGTACTTC. This codes for CSASFPGRSYEQYF.

V gene TRBV6-2 or TRBV6-3 combines with J gene TRBJ1-1, with TRBD1 as a possible D gene (5 bases). Germline CDR1 and CDR2: MNHEY and SVGEGT. The CDR3 is 15 residues long. V lost 0 bases to trimming and J lost 1 base, with 9 bases between them. DNA of the CDR3: TGTGCCAGCAGTTACTCTGGGGCAGCGAACACTGAAGCTTTCTTT. Its protein product is CASSYSGAANTEAFF.

V and J are TRBV12-3 or TRBV12-4 and TRBJ1-3, with D possibly TRBD1 on 5 matching bases. V lost 2 bases to trimming and J lost 2 bases, with 13 bases between them. This CDR3 contains 16 residues. CDR3 in amino acids: CASSLKRGSAGNTIYF. DNA of the CDR3: TGTGCCAGCAGTTTAAAGAGGGGCTCAGCTGGAAACACCATATATTTT.

This clonotype was observed a handful of times. The genes are TRBV12-3 or TRBV12-4 and TRBJ2-5, with a possible D match to TRBD1 (6 bases). Trimming removed 2 bases at V and 2 bases at J, with 12 bases between. The CDR3 is made up of 15 amino acids. The CDR3 protein is CASSLSRGTQETQYF. DNA of the CDR3: TGTGCCAGCAGTTTATCCAGAGGGACACAAGAGACCCAGTACTTC.

This clonotype has just a few counts. The CDR3 protein is CASSGQDPEQYF. The CDR3, as DNA: TGTGCCAGCAGTGGGCAGGACCCCGAGCAGTACTTC. V usage is TRBV2 and J usage is TRBJ2-7; D remains ambiguous. The CDR3 length is 12 residues. Per germline, CDR1 SNHLY and CDR2 FYNNEI. Trimming removed 4 bases from V and 6 bases from J, with 10 bases in between. The whole variable domain, filled in from reference TRBV2 and TRBJ2-7, reads EPEVTQTPSHQVTQMGQEVILRCVPISNHLYFYWYRQILGQKVEFLVSFYNNEISEKSEIFDDQFSVERPDGSNFTLKIRSTKLEDSAMYFCASSGQDPEQYFGPGTRLTVT.

The sample holds a few counts of this clonotype. This chain links TRBV28 with TRBJ2-7; 9 positions match TRBD1. Germline lookup yields CDR1 MDHEN and CDR2 SYDVKM. V lost 2 bases and J lost 5; bases outside the gene matches: 7. The CDR3 runs 15 residues. In DNA form, the CDR3 reads TGTGCCAGCAGTTTAATAGGACAGGGGATCGACGAGCAGTACTTC. This translates into CASSLIGQGIDEQYF.

This clonotype was counted a few times. The chain has TRBV6-2 or TRBV6-3 and TRBJ1-5; possible D gene TRBD1, 6 bases. Germline CDR1 reads MNHEY; CDR2 reads SVGEGT. Between the trimmed V and J ends, which lost 7 bases and 5 bases, there was a span of 12 bases. This CDR3 contains 13 residues. CDR3 protein: CASKDRTYQPQHF. The CDR3 DNA reads as TGTGCCAGCAAGGACAGAACTTATCAGCCCCAGCATTTT.

This clonotype turned up a few times. The chain links TRBV4-3 to TRBJ2-2, with D hard to call. Germline V gene sequence: CDR1 LGHNA, CDR2 YSLEER. Trimming cost V 0 bases and J 4 bases, with 9 bases left between them. This CDR3 comprises 15 residues. The CDR3 DNA is TGCGCCAGCAGCCAAGAATTTGGAGTCACCGGGGAGCTGTTTTTT. Protein sequence: CASSQEFGVTGELFF.

V gene TRBV28 combines with J gene TRBJ2-7; a possible D gene is TRBD2 (6 bases). There are 13 residues in the CDR3. Germline-derived CDR1 and CDR2 are MDHEN and SYDVKM. The CDR3 sequence is CASSFSPGLDHLV. The CDR3 DNA reads TGTGCCAGCAGTTTTTCTCCGGGACTTGATCACCTTGTC.

With regard to this clonotype: A read error is possible here, since a much larger clone lies one base away. The chain employs TRBV10-3 and TRBJ2-1; D gene unclear. The V gene's germline CDR1 is ENHRY and CDR2 SYGVKD. Trimming removed 3 bases at V and 5 bases at J, with 2 bases between. The CDR3 totals 11 residues. CDR3 sequence: CAISENNEQFF. Written as DNA, the CDR3 is TGTGCCATCAGTGAAAACAATGAGCAGTTCTTC.

This clonotype was recorded many times. V is TRBV7-9 and J is TRBJ2-3; 16 nucleotides match TRBD2. CDR1 SEHNR and CDR2 FQNEAQ come from the germline V gene (reference sequence). CDR3 length: 20 amino acids. Trimming took 5 bases from V and 0 from J; bases not matched to a gene: 11. DNA for the CDR3: TGTGCCAGCAGCGCCGGGACTAGCGGGAGGGCCATTTTTAGCACAGATACGCAGTATTTT. It translates to CASSAGTSGRAIFSTDTQYF.

The table lists this clonotype with a few counts. The rearrangement uses TRBV29-1 and TRBJ2-2, with D uncertain. This CDR3 has 12 amino acids. The V end was cut by 7 bases, the J end by 7 bases, with 13 bases between. The germline V gene encodes CDR1 SQVTM and CDR2 ANQGSEA. CDR3 DNA: TGCAGCGCAAGGCCCATGGGCGGGGAGCTGTTTTTT. It translates to CSARPMGGELFF.

This clonotype was detected a few times. This sequence joins TRBV4-2 and TRBJ2-7; D assignment may be TRBD1 or TRBD2 (5 bases each). The V gene lost 1 base and the J gene lost 7 bases, with 17 bases spanning the gap. Germline CDR1 LGHNA, CDR2 YNFKEQ. The CDR3 runs to 15 residues. The CDR3 loop reads CASSQVGVVGPEQYF. CDR3 in DNA: TGTGCCAGCAGCCAAGTGGGGGTAGTAGGGCCTGAGCAGTACTTC.

The chain links TRBV7-2 to TRBJ1-5; the D gene is possibly TRBD1 (6 bases). V lost 2 bases and J lost 1, with 12 bases in between. This CDR3 spans 16 amino acids. CDR1 is SGHTA and CDR2 is FQGNSA in the germline V gene. CDR3 nucleotides: TGTGCCAGCAGCTTATCGGTAACAGGGAGCAATCAGCCCCAGCATTTT. Encoded protein: CASSLSVTGSNQPQHF.

This clonotype was found many times. J is TRBJ2-7 and V is TRBV7-2; the D gene is possibly TRBD1 (5 bases). The CDR3 runs 14 residues. Trimming removed 1 base at V and 2 bases at J, with 9 bases between. The germline V gene encodes CDR1 SGHTA and CDR2 FQGNSA. DNA of the CDR3: TGTGCCAGCAGCTTAGTTGGCAGGGCCTACGAGCAGTACTTC. It codes for CASSLVGRAYEQYF.

This clonotype showed up just a few times. The chain links TRBV4-1 to TRBJ1-1; no firm D call. The CDR3 has 15 residues. Per the germline V gene, CDR1 is MGHRA and CDR2 is YSYEKL. V was cut by 1 base and J by 4 bases, with 13 bases left in between. CDR3 amino acids: CASSQGPVSITEAFF. The CDR3 nucleotides are TGCGCCAGCAGCCAAGGCCCAGTGAGTATCACTGAAGCTTTCTTT.

This clonotype occurred many times. The J gene is TRBJ2-2, the V gene TRBV3-1; D remains unclear. The CDR3 spans 14 residues. The germline V and J ends were trimmed by 3 bases and 5 bases, with 10 bases remaining between them. Germline lookup yields CDR1 LGHDT and CDR2 YNNKEL (reference sequence). CDR3 sequence reads: CASSQDGRTGELFF. CDR3 nucleotides: TGTGCCAGCAGCCAGGACGGAAGGACCGGGGAGCTGTTTTTT.

This clonotype was seen more than once but under ten times. The chain carries TRBV12-3 or TRBV12-4 and TRBJ2-7; D might be TRBD1 (5 bases). The V and J ends lost 3 bases and 5 bases respectively, with 14 bases between them. The CDR3 is 14 amino acids. The CDR3 coding sequence is TGTGCCAGCAGTTTTGAGACGTGGGGCCACGAGCAGTACTTC. Protein sequence: CASSFETWGHEQYF.